This T cell receptor (beta chain) came from a study of OX40 agonist ivuxolimab in advanced cancers. The table came from immunoSEQ multiplex PCR; TCRdb's copy has only in-frame clones and leaves some out. Here the sample spans some 51,000 clones, around 77% being singletons. CDR1 and CDR2 (germline): KGHSH, LQKENI. The ends lost 5 bases at V and 2 bases at J; junction bases unmatched: 2. CDR3 length: 14 residues. The sequence was obtained from an adult with an advanced solid tumor such as melanoma, head and neck, liver or kidney cancer. The chain joins TRBV18 to TRBJ1-4, with TRBD1 matching 7 bases. The specimen comprised CD4+ or CD8+ T cells sorted from blood, sampled in a trial of the OX40 agonist ivuxolimab. CDR3 region: CASSSTGTNEKLFF. The CDR3, as DNA: TGTGCCAGCTCATCGACAGGGACTAATGAAAAACTGTTTTTT.